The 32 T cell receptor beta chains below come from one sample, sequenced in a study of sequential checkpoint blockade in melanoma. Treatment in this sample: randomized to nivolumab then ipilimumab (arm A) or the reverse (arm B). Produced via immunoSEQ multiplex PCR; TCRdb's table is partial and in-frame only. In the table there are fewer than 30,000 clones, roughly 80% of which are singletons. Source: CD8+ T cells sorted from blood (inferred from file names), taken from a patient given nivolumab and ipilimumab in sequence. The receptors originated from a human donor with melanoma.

The CDR3 coding sequence is TGCGCCAGCAGTGACAGTACCTACGAGCAGTACTTC. Residues: CASSDSTYEQYF. The chain has TRBV10-2 and TRBJ2-7, with D unclear. There are 12 residues in the CDR3. The ends were cut back, 3 bases at V and 2 bases at J, with 5 bases in the middle. Per the germline V gene, CDR1 is WSHSY and CDR2 is SAAADI.

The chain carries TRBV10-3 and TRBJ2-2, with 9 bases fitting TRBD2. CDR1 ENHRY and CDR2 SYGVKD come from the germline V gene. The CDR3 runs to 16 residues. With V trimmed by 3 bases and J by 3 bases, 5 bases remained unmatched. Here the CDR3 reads CAISEVSGGDTGELFF. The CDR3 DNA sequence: TGTGCCATCAGTGAAGTTAGCGGGGGAGACACCGGGGAGCTGTTTTTT.

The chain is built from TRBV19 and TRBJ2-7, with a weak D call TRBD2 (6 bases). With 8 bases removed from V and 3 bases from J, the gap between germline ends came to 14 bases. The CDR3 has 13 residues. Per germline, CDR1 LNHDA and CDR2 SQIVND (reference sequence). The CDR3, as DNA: TGTGCCAGTTCGACAGTCGGGGGCTACGAGCAGTACTTC. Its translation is CASSTVGGYEQYF.

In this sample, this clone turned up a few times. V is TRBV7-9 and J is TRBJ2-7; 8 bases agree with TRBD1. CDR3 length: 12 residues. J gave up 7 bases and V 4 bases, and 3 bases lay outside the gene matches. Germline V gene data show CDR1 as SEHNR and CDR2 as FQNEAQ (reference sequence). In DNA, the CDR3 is TGTGCCAGCAGCTCCGGGACAGGAGAGCAGTACTTC. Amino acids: CASSSGTGEQYF.

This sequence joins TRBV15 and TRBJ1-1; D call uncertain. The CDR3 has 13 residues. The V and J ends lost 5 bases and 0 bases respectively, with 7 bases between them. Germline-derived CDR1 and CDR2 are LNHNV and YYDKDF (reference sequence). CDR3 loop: CATSSEMNTEAFF. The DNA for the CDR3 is TGTGCCACCAGCTCAGAAATGAACACTGAAGCTTTCTTT.

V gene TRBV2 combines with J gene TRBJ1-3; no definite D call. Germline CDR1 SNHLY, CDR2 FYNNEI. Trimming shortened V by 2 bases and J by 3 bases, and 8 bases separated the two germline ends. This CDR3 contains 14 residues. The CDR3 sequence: CASSELQVGNTIYF. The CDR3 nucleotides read TGTGCCAGCAGTGAACTGCAGGTTGGAAACACCATATATTTT.

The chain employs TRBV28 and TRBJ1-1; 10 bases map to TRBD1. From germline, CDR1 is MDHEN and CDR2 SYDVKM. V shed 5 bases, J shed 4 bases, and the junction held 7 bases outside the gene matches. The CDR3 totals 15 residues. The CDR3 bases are TGTGCCAGCAGTACTGGGACAGGGGACTTCACTGAAGCTTTCTTT. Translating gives CASSTGTGDFTEAFF.

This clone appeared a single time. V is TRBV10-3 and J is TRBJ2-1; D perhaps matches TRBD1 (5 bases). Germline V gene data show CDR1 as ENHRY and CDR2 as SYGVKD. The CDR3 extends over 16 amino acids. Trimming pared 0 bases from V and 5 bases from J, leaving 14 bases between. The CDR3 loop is CAISESSRVLNNEQFF. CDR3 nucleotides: TGTGCCATCAGTGAGTCATCCAGGGTCCTTAACAATGAGCAGTTCTTC.

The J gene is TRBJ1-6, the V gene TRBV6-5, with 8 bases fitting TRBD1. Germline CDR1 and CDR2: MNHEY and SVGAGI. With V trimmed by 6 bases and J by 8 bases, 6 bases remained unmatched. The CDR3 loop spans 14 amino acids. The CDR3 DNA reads TGTGCCAGCAGATTAGGACAGGGTTATTCACCCCTCCACTTT. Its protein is CASRLGQGYSPLHF.

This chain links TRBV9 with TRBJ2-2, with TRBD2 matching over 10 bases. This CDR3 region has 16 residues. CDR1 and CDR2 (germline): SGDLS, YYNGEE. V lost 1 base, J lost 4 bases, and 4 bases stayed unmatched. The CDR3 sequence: CASSVSGGAGTGELFF. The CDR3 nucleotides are TGTGCCAGCAGCGTAAGCGGGGGGGCCGGCACCGGGGAGCTGTTTTTT.

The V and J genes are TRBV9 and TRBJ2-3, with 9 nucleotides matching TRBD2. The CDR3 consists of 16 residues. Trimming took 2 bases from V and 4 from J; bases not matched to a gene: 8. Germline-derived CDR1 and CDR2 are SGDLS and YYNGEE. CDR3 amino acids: CASSVGGGGASDTQYF. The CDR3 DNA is TGTGCCAGCAGCGTTGGGGGCGGGGGGGCCTCAGATACGCAGTATTTT. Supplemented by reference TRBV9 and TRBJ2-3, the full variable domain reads DSGVTQTPKHLITATGQRVTLRCSPRSGDLSVYWYQQSLDQGLQFLIQYYNGEERAKGNILERFSAQQFPDLHSELNLSSLELGDSALYFCASSVGGGGASDTQYFGPGTRLTVL.

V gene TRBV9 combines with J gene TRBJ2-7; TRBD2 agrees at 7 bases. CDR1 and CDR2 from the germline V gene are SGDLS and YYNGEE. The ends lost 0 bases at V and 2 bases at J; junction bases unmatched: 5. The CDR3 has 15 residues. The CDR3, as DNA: TGTGCCAGCAGCGTAGCTCCAGGGAGGGCCTACGAGCAGTACTTC. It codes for CASSVAPGRAYEQYF.

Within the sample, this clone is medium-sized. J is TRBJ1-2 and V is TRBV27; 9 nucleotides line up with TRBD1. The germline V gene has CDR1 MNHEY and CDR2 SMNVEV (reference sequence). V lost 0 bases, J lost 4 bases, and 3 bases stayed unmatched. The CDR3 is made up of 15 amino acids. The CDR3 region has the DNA TGTGCCAGCAGTTTATCGGGGGACAGGGTCTATGGCTACACCTTC. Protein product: CASSLSGDRVYGYTF.

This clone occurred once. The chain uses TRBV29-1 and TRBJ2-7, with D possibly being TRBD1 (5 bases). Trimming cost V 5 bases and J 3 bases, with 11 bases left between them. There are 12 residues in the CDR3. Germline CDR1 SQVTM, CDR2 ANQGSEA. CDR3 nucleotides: TGCAGCGTTCTTGGGGCAGACTACGAGCAGTACTTC. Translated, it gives CSVLGADYEQYF.

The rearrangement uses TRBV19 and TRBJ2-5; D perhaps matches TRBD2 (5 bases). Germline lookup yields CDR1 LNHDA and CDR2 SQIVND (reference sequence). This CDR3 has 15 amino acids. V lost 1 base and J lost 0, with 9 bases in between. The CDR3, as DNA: TGTGCCAGTAGTATAGGGTGGGAGTACCAAGAGACCCAGTACTTC. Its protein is CASSIGWEYQETQYF.

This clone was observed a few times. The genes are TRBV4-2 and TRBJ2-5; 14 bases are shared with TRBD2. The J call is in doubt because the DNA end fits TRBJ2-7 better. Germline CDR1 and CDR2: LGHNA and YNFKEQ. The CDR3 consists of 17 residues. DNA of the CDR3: TGTGCCAGCAGCCAAGTGACTAGCGGGGGGGAAATCTACGAGCAGTACTTC. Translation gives CASSQVTSGGEIYEQYF.

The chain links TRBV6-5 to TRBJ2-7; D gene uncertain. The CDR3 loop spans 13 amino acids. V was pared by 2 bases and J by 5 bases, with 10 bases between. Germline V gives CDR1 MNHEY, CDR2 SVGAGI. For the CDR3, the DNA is TGTGCCAGCAGTTACGGTCAGAAAGACGAGCAGTACTTC. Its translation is CASSYGQKDEQYF.

The CDR3 DNA is TGTGCCAGCAGCCCCTCCCCTAGCGGGGGGGCAGATACGCAGTATTTT. Amino acid sequence: CASSPSPSGGADTQYF. This sequence joins TRBV7-9 and TRBJ2-3; TRBD2 aligns across 12 bases. The V gene end was trimmed by 5 bases and the J gene end by 4 bases; junction bases not matched to a gene: 7. Germline CDR1 reads SEHNR; CDR2 reads FQNEAQ (reference sequence). The CDR3 contains 16 residues.

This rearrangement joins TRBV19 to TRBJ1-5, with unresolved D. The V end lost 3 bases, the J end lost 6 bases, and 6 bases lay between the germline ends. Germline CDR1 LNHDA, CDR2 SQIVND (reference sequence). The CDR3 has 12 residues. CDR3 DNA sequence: TGTGCCAGTAGTATCAGGTCTCAGCCCCAGCATTTT. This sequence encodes CASSIRSQPQHF.

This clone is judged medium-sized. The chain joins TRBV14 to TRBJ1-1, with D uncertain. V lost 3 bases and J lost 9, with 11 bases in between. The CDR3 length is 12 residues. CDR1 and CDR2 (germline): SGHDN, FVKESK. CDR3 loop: CASSQFPYQAFF. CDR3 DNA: TGTGCCAGCAGCCAGTTCCCGTATCAAGCTTTCTTT.

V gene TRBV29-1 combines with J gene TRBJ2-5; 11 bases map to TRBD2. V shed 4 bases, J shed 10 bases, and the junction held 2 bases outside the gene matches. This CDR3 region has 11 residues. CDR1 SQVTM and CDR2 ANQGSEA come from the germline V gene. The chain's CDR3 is CSVVAGGGQYF. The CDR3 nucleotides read TGCAGCGTTGTAGCGGGGGGGGGCCAGTACTTC.

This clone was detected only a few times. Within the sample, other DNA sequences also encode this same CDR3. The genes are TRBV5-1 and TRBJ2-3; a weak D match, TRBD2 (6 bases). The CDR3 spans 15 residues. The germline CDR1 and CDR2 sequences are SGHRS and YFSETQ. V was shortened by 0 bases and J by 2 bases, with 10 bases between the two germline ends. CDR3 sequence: CASSLVGGYTDTQYF. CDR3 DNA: TGCGCCAGCAGCTTGGTGGGGGGTTACACAGATACGCAGTATTTT.

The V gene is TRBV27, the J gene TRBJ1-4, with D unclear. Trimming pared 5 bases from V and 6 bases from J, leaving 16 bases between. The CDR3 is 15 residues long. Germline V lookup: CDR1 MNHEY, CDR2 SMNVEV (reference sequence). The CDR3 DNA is TGTGCCAGCAGTCCCACTCTCGAGTACTATGAAAAACTGTTTTTT. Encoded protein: CASSPTLEYYEKLFF.

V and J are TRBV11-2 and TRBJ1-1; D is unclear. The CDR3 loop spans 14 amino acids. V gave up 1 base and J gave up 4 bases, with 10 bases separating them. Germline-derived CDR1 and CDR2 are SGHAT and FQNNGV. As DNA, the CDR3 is TGTGCCAGCAGCTTAGGAGGGAAAGGCACTGAAGCTTTCTTT. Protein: CASSLGGKGTEAFF. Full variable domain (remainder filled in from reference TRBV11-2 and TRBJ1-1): EAGVAQSPRYKIIEKRQSVAFWCNPISGHATLYWYQQILGQGPKLLIQFQNNGVVDDSQLPKDRFSAERLKGVDSTLKIQPAKLEDSAVYLCASSLGGKGTEAFFGQGTRLTVV.

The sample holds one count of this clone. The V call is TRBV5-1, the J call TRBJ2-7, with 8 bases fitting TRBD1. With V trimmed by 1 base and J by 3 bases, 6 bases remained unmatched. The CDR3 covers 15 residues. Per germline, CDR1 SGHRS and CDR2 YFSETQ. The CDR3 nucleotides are TGCGCCAGCAGCTTGTCGTGGGACAGGAACTACGAGCAGTACTTC. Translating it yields CASSLSWDRNYEQYF.

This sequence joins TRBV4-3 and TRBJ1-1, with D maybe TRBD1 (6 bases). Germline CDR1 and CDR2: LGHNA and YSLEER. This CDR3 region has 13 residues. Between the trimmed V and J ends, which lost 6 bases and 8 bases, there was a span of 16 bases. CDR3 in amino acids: CASRERGSWEAFF. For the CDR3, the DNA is TGCGCCAGCAGAGAAAGGGGGAGCTGGGAAGCTTTCTTT.

The chain's CDR3 is CASSLMGLETDTQYF. The CDR3 DNA reads as TGTGCCAGCAGTTTAATGGGACTAGAAACAGATACGCAGTATTTT. J is TRBJ2-3 and V is TRBV27; 8 bases fit TRBD2. The ends lost 2 bases at V and 3 bases at J; junction bases unmatched: 4. Germline V gene sequence: CDR1 MNHEY, CDR2 SMNVEV (reference sequence). The CDR3 sequence is 15 residues long.

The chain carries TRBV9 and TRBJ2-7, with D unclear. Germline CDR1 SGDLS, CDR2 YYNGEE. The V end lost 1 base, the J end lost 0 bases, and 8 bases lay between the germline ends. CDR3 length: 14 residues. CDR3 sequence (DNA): TGTGCCAGCAGCGTATCATACGGCTCCTACGAGCAGTACTTC. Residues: CASSVSYGSYEQYF.

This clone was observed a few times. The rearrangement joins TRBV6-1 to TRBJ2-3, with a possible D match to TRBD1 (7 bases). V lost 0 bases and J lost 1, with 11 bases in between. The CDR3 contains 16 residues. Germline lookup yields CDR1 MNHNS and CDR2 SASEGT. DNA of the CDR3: TGTGCCAGCAGTGAAGCCCAGGGGGAGGGCACAGATACGCAGTATTTT. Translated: CASSEAQGEGTDTQYF.

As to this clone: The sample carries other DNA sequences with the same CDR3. Here the CDR3 reads CASSQDLRVRYGYTF. The CDR3 DNA follows: TGCGCCAGCAGCCAAGATTTACGAGTCCGCTATGGCTACACCTTC. This chain joins TRBV4-1 and TRBJ1-2; D uncertain. CDR1 and CDR2 (germline): MGHRA, YSYEKL. The CDR3 extends over 15 amino acids. V lost 0 bases, J lost 4 bases, and 12 bases lay in between.

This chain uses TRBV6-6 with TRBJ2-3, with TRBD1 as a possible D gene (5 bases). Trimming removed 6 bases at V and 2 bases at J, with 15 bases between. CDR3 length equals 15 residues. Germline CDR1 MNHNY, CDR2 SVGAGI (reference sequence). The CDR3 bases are TGTGCCAGCAGCCTGGGGCAGGGATACACAGATACGCAGTATTTT. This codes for CASSLGQGYTDTQYF.

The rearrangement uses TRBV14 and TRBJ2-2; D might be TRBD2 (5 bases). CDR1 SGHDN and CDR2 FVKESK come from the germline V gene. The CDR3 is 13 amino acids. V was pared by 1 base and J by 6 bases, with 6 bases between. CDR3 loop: CASSQGGPGELFF. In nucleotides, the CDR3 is TGTGCCAGCAGCCAAGGCGGGCCCGGGGAGCTGTTTTTT.